This TCR beta chain was recovered during a study of T cell responses to AZD1222 COVID-19 vaccine. The study's findings and limits: Donors were chiefly white British, with a greater number of females, and clonal diversity was perhaps underestimated. The reported proportion of spike-specific TCRs targeting unmutated variant regions was nearly half. It was only six AZD1222 recipients who were seropositive at baseline.

The method was immunoSEQ multiplex PCR; TCRdb's version includes in-frame clones alone and lacks a portion of them. The sample consists of 200,000 or so clones, about 94% of them appearing once. As for this clone: The antigen remains undetermined.

V lost 1 base to trimming and J lost 5 bases, with 14 bases between them. CDR3 length: 15 amino acids. CDR1 LGHNA and CDR2 YSLEER come from the germline V gene. The TCR sequence derives from an adult in good health. The rearrangement links TRBV4-3 to TRBJ2-5, with D hard to call. Sequencing was performed on peripheral blood, taken on day 0 of AZD1222 vaccination. In nucleotides, the CDR3 is TGCGCCAGCAGCCAAGTTGGAGATCATAGGGAGACCCAGTACTTC. Amino acid sequence: CASSQVGDHRETQYF.